The 14 T cell receptor beta chains reported below all come from one sample, sequenced in a study of blood T cell repertoires in COVID-19. Repertoires were generated with immunoSEQ multiplex PCR, while TCRdb's copy carries only in-frame clones and drops some. Of some 400,000 clones listed, about 87% are singletons. The sample taken for sequencing was peripheral blood. The receptors were gathered from a young woman with COVID-19, enrolled during active disease.

This chain joins TRBV30 and TRBJ2-2, with D possibly being TRBD2 (7 bases). Trimming took 2 bases from V and 1 from J, leaving 23 bases between them. The CDR3 is 19 residues long. CDR1 is GTSNPN and CDR2 is SVGIG in the germline V gene (reference sequence). The CDR3 coding sequence is TGTGCCTGGAGTTCTGAGGGGGGGCCCGGCAGCGGGAACACCGGGGAGCTGTTTTTT. Its protein is CAWSSEGGPGSGNTGELFF. Full variable domain (remainder filled in from reference TRBV30 and TRBJ2-2): SQTIHQWPATLVQPVGSPLSLECTVEGTSNPNLYWYRQAAGRGLQLLFYSVGIGQISSEVPQNLSASRPQDRQFILSSKKLLLSDSGFYLCAWSSEGGPGSGNTGELFFGEGSRLTVL.

The chain has TRBV28 and TRBJ1-5; D is perhaps TRBD1 (5 bases). The CDR3 runs to 15 residues. Germline lookup yields CDR1 MDHEN and CDR2 SYDVKM. Trimming left V 6 bases short and J 1 base short, with 13 bases between. The CDR3 nucleotides read TGTGCCAGCAGGCACTCAGGGCCCAGCAATCAGCCCCAGCATTTT. It specifies CASRHSGPSNQPQHF.

The V call is TRBV9, the J call TRBJ2-7; 10 positions match TRBD2. V was pared by 4 bases and J by 3 bases, with 7 bases of the junction left unmatched. The CDR3 length is 15 residues. CDR1 and CDR2 from the germline V gene are SGDLS and YYNGEE. CDR3 sequence (DNA): TGTGCCAGCAGCACCAGCGGGAGGGCCGGCTACGAGCAGTACTTC. Translating it yields CASSTSGRAGYEQYF.

V is TRBV29-1 and J is TRBJ1-1; D perhaps matches TRBD1 (5 bases). Trimming shortened V by 2 bases and J by 5 bases, and 15 bases separated the two germline ends. CDR3 length: 14 residues. Germline-derived CDR1 and CDR2 are SQVTM and ANQGSEA. The CDR3 DNA reads TGCAGCGTTGAAAGGCCAGGGCGGCGGACTGAAGCTTTCTTT. This gives the protein CSVERPGRRTEAFF.

The chain employs TRBV30 and TRBJ1-5; D gene ambiguous. Germline CDR1 and CDR2: GTSNPN and SVGIG (reference sequence). Trimming shortened V by 0 bases and J by 0 bases, and 9 bases separated the two germline ends. The CDR3 sequence is 15 residues long. The CDR3 nucleotides are TGTGCCTGGAGTGTACGCGGGGTTAGCAATCAGCCCCAGCATTTT. Amino acids: CAWSVRGVSNQPQHF.

This clone was observed a handful of times. The gene calls are TRBV4-3 and TRBJ2-7; perhaps TRBD1 as D (6 bases). There are 12 residues in the CDR3. Trimming pared 3 bases from V and 7 bases from J, leaving 10 bases between. Germline-derived CDR1 and CDR2 are LGHNA and YSLEER. Here the CDR3 reads CASSHGQMEQYF. CDR3 DNA sequence: TGCGCCAGCAGCCATGGACAGATGGAGCAGTACTTC.

The DNA of the CDR3 is TGTGCCAGCAGCCAAGGTTGGCAGGGGGTCGAGCAGTACTTC. It specifies CASSQGWQGVEQYF. The chain carries TRBV3-1 (or the pseudogene TRBV3-2) and TRBJ2-7; 7 bases map to TRBD1. V shed 1 base, J shed 6 bases, and the junction held 6 bases outside the gene matches. Germline V gene data show CDR1 as LGHDT and CDR2 as YNNKEL (reference sequence). The length of the CDR3 is 14 residues.

V is TRBV19 and J is TRBJ1-1; 7 bases line up with TRBD1. CDR1 is LNHDA, CDR2 SQIVND, per germline (reference sequence). The CDR3 extends over 14 amino acids. V lost 9 bases, J lost 3 bases, and 10 bases stayed unmatched. CDR3 nucleotides: TGTGCCAGCAAGCACCCGACAGGGCACACTGAAGCTTTCTTT. It is translated as CASKHPTGHTEAFF. The full variable domain, its missing parts supplied by reference TRBV19 and TRBJ1-1, is DGGITQSPKYLFRKEGQNVTLSCEQNLNHDAMYWYRQDPGQGLRLIYYSQIVNDFQKGDIAEGYSVSREKKESFPLTVTSAQKNPTAFYLCASKHPTGHTEAFFGQGTRLTVV.

This clone was counted a few times. The rearrangement links TRBV14 to TRBJ2-7; D possibly corresponds to TRBD2 (5 bases). V was clipped by 0 bases and J by 4 bases, with 7 bases between them. CDR3 length equals 13 residues. Looked up from germline, CDR1 is SGHDN and CDR2 is FVKESK. For the CDR3, the DNA is TGTGCCAGCAGCCAAGACACGGGGTACGAGCAGTACTTC. Its translation is CASSQDTGYEQYF.

J is TRBJ2-7 and V is TRBV15, with 7 bases aligning to TRBD1. The CDR3 sequence is 18 residues long. The V gene's germline CDR1 is LNHNV and CDR2 YYDKDF (reference sequence). V was pared by 0 bases and J by 6 bases, with 17 bases of the junction left unmatched. CDR3: CATSRDAVWTGVIREQYF. For the CDR3, the DNA is TGTGCCACCAGCAGAGATGCGGTATGGACAGGAGTTATCCGCGAGCAGTACTTC.

For this clone: A junction end diverges from the germline sequence, so it may reflect a read error. V gene TRBV5-1 combines with J gene TRBJ2-1, with D hard to call. The germline V gene has CDR1 SGHRS and CDR2 YFSETQ. The CDR3 sequence is 12 residues long. CDR3 DNA sequence: TGCGCCAGCAGCTTGACAGCAGCCGAAGCAGTCTTC. It codes for CASSLTAAEAVF.

CDR3 amino acids: CASSSRGRAGELFF. Here the CDR3 DNA reads TGTGCCAGCAGTTCTCGCGGGAGGGCCGGGGAGCTGTTTTTT. The chain has TRBV6-5 and TRBJ2-2; 9 bases fit TRBD2. This CDR3 region has 14 residues. Germline loops: CDR1 MNHEY, CDR2 SVGAGI. The junction had 3 bases not matched to a gene; V was cut back by 4 bases and J by 6 bases.

This clone turned up a few times. J is TRBJ1-3 and V is TRBV5-4; D perhaps matches TRBD1 (5 bases). Germline CDR1 SGHNT, CDR2 YYREEE (reference sequence). This CDR3 spans 14 amino acids. V was shortened by 5 bases and J by 3 bases, with 12 bases between the two germline ends. The CDR3, as DNA: TGTGCCAGCAGTAGCCAGGGCCGTGGAAACACCATATATTTT. Translating gives CASSSQGRGNTIYF.

J is TRBJ1-5 and V is TRBV2; TRBD1 aligns across 7 bases. The V segment lost 6 bases and the J segment 0 bases; nucleotides outside the gene matches: 5. The germline gives CDR1 SNHLY, CDR2 FYNNEI. There are 15 residues in the CDR3. The CDR3 region is CASRLTGLSNQPQHF. The DNA of the CDR3 is TGTGCCAGCAGGCTGACAGGGCTTAGCAATCAGCCCCAGCATTTT.